This TCR beta chain comes out of a study of blood T cell repertoires in COVID-19. Study summary: PBMCs, B-cell-depleted T cells, or T cells provided the cDNA or gDNA that made up the material.

In the authors' methods: Amplifying reference gene primers gave estimates of nucleated cell counts. TCRdb keeps only in-frame clones here, not all; method: immunoSEQ multiplex PCR. The DNA gave D and trimming, while V, J and clone size come from that table. The table shows approximately 65,000 clones, with approximately 78% occurring only once. Losses at the gene ends were 6 bases for V and 1 base for J; bases not matched to a gene: 7. This CDR3 region has 15 residues. Germline-derived CDR1 and CDR2 are SGHTA and FQGNSA. This chain joins TRBV7-2 and TRBJ2-5; the match to TRBD2 covers 8 bases. The receptor comes from a man older than 75 with acute or convalescent COVID-19. Material for sequencing was peripheral blood. CDR3 sequence reads: CASSIGGGLQETQYF. The CDR3 DNA reads TGTGCCAGCAGTATCGGGGGGGGCCTCCAAGAGACCCAGTACTTC. Combining the CDR3 with reference TRBV7-2 and TRBJ2-5 gives the whole variable domain GAGVSQSPSNKVTEKGKDVELRCDPISGHTALYWYRQSLGQGLEFLIYFQGNSAPDKSGLPSDRFSAERTGGSVSTLTIQRTQQEDSAVYLCASSIGGGLQETQYFGPGTRLLVL.